This TCR beta chain was sequenced for a study of response to subunit inactivated influenza vaccine (dated by TCRdb to the late 2010s). Concerning the study at large: The study used deep quantitative T cell receptor repertoire profiling to track responses to a trivalent subunit inactivated influenza vaccine. The study at large found these results: The authors suggested that each seasonal influenza vaccination may recruit only a limited number of new T cells.

The library was obtained by RT-PCR. Instrument on record: Illumina HiSeq 2500. In-frame beta chains were kept once TCRdb had trimmed the public reads at Q25 with fastp and called clones with MiXCR. Here each entry gathers all rows of one CDR3 protein and keeps the most common genes and DNA. In this sample the table shows about 570,000 distinct CDR3 sequences, 10% to 12% of which occur a single time. 11% of the sample comes from the top ten. On this clonotype: It has no known antigen specificity. No base quality values were provided; no much bigger clone lies one nucleotide off.

These records were also assigned to another study, of T cells expressing NK-cell markers. The second study, in turn, reports: TCR beta cDNA libraries were prepared using 5'RACE template switching, which introduced a universal primer site and unique molecular identifiers. TCR beta-chain repertoires were profiled in sorted CD3+CD56+NKG2C+, CD3+CD56+NKG2C- and CD3+CD56-NKG2C+ T-cell subsets from about 8 donors. Among the eight sequenced donors, seven were HCMV-seropositive and one was HCMV-seronegative. To restrict sorting to alphabetaTCR-expressing T cells, an anti-gammadeltaTCR antibody was added in several experiments. In more than five donors, the dominant CD3+CD56+NKG2C+ clonotypes were found to rank among the top 10 CD8+ clonotypes and to make up about 1.0-7.5% of CD8+ T cells. Those dominant clonotypes were again the most abundant among CD3+CD56-NKG2C+ cells in several donors, at about 25-60.1%. Whether the expanded NKG2C-expressing T cell clones were specific for HCMV antigens remained unclear. The study sequenced eight donors, all healthy volunteers chosen at random: three men and five women. HCMV-specific IgG was detected in serum with a commercial ELISA kit to determine HCMV serostatus. Ficoll density gradient centrifugation was used to isolate peripheral blood mononuclear cells from blood. For 5 or 6 donors, unsorted PBMC were also used to sequence bulk peripheral blood T-cell repertoires. cDNA synthesis was primed from the TCR beta constant segment and was followed by two successive PCR amplification steps. Illumina HiSeq 2000/2500, MiSeq or NextSeq was used to sequence libraries as 2 x 150 bp reads. Reads were demultiplexed and grouped by UMI with MIGEC, and clonotypes were assembled and quantified with MiTCR. Only TCR cDNA sequences supported by at least two reads were kept to exclude erroneous sequences. The tcR package was used for downstream repertoire analysis, and clonotypes were matched across fractions by CDR3 nucleotide sequence plus V segment. VDJmatch was used to annotate antigen specificity against VDJdb, with one amino acid substitution in CDR3 allowed.

The sequence came from a middle-aged man who received an inactivated influenza vaccine. Donor details come from another sample of the same person, matched by shared clones. Sequenced here: PBMCs from blood, sampled on the day of vaccination.

The CDR3 amino acid sequence is: CASSQEPDTGELFF. The bases read TGCGCCAGCAGCCAAGAACCAGACACCGGGGAGCTGTTTTTT. This chain joins TRBV4-3 to TRBJ2-2; the D gene cannot be named for sure. The CDR3 contains 14 residues, cysteine and phenylalanine counted. The DNA shown is the 42-base CDR3, in frame from base 1. Looking up the germline V gene yields CDR1 LGHNA and CDR2 YSLEER. V drops 0 bases and J drops 3 bases, leaving 5 bases in between.